Below are 3 T cell receptor beta chains sequenced from a single sample in a study of chemoradiotherapy in HPV16-positive cancers. The method was immunoSEQ multiplex PCR; TCRdb's version includes in-frame clones alone and lacks a portion of them. This table has nearly 7,500 clones, 74% appearing once. This material consisted of tumor tissue, taken from a patient who underwent chemoradiotherapy. These receptors all stem from a human donor with HPV-associated anogenital cancer.

The rearrangement uses TRBV27 and TRBJ2-7; possible D gene TRBD1, 6 bases. Per the germline V gene, CDR1 is MNHEY and CDR2 is SMNVEV (reference sequence). Trimming took off 6 bases at V and 2 bases at J, with 14 bases between the two ends. CDR3 size: 14 residues. The CDR3 protein is CASSFWGQTYEQYF. CDR3 nucleotide sequence: TGTGCCAGCAGCTTTTGGGGACAAACCTACGAGCAGTACTTC.

J is TRBJ2-1 and V is TRBV7-6; tentatively, D is TRBD2 (6 bases). This CDR3 spans 14 amino acids. Germline V gene data show CDR1 as SGHVS and CDR2 as FNYEAQ. Trimming stripped 3 bases from V and 5 bases from J, with 11 bases between. CDR3 in DNA: TGTGCCAGCAGCTTTTACGGGGGTAACAATGAGCAGTTCTTC. The encoded protein is CASSFYGGNNEQFF.

This clone was counted a single time. The rearrangement uses TRBV7-3 and TRBJ2-1; D is unresolved. Looked up from germline, CDR1 is SGHTA and CDR2 is FQGTGA. The ends were cut back, 1 base at V and 4 bases at J, with 8 bases in the middle. The CDR3 loop spans 14 amino acids. The CDR3 bases are TGTGCCAGCAGCTTAATCGCGGCATACAATGAGCAGTTCTTC. It translates to CASSLIAAYNEQFF.